This T cell receptor (beta chain) was documented in a study of shared clonotypes between healthy human individuals. Across the whole study: Two women and three men aged 18 to 49 served as donors. Regarding the study as a whole: Clonotypes shared by all four donors outscored non-shared clonotypes in generation probability.

TCRdb keeps only in-frame clones here, not all; method: immunoSEQ multiplex PCR. Among about 530,000 clones, 90% to 97% were seen once, and the ten largest hold under 0.06%. Looked up from germline, CDR1 is LNHNV and CDR2 is YYDKDF (reference sequence). This CDR3 spans 15 amino acids. V lost 1 base and J lost 0, with 10 bases in between. Concerning this clone: Its antigen is not identified.

This clonotype was obtained from a woman aged 25 to 45 in good health. Input material: naive CD4+ T cells sorted from blood. Subset noted: CD45RA+ positively selected. The rearrangement links TRBV15 to TRBJ2-7; D perhaps matches TRBD1 (6 bases). CDR3 coding DNA: TGTGCCACCAGCAGAGGCAGGGGCTACTCCTACGAGCAGTACTTC. Its translation: CATSRGRGYSYEQYF.